This T cell receptor beta chain was found in a study of radiation and T cells in renal cell carcinoma. Study observations and caveats: Top tumor clonotypes rose in blood 2 weeks post-radiation, then contracted.

TCRdb keeps only in-frame clones here, not all; method: immunoSEQ multiplex PCR. The table has about 90,000 clones, around 80% seen once. Germline-derived CDR1 and CDR2 are LNHDA and SQIVND (reference sequence). Trimming at V came to 6 bases and at J to 5 bases, leaving 9 bases not matched to a gene. The CDR3 runs to 15 residues. For this clone: Its antigen is undetermined.

Time point meaning: blood 4 weeks post-SBRT, at nephrectomy. Treatment indicated: 15 Gy SBRT to primary tumor, nephrectomy 4 weeks later. Nephrectomy followed 15 Gy stereotactic body radiation by 4 weeks. The clonotype was recovered from a man aged 55 to 70 with renal cell carcinoma. The V gene is TRBV19, the J gene TRBJ2-3; TRBD1 aligns across 9 bases. This sample comprised blood, obtained from a patient whose treatment included radiotherapy and nephrectomy. The CDR3 sequence: CASSSGTGTKDTQYF. In DNA form, the CDR3 reads TGTGCCAGTAGCTCCGGGACAGGGACGAAAGATACGCAGTATTTT.